This T cell receptor beta chain was sequenced during a study of T cell responses to AZD1222 COVID-19 vaccine. TCRdb's copy holds only in-frame clones and misses some; the assay was immunoSEQ multiplex PCR. The data contain some 100,000 clones, roughly 86% of them seen just once; the ten biggest clones take up around 3.8%. The germline gives CDR1 SGHTA, CDR2 FQGNSA. The CDR3 sequence is 14 residues long. Trimming left V 5 bases short and J 5 bases short, with 15 bases between. This clone was counted between two and nine times. No antigen is known for it. The sample holds other DNA sequences that translate to the same CDR3. Overall study findings and caveats: A rise in Spike-specific TCR breadth and depth followed two AZD1222 doses. The study identified only five or six AZD1222 recipients as seropositive at baseline. None of the repertoires were sampled until the peak T cell response had passed.

Sequencing used peripheral blood, obtained on day 0 of MenACWY control vaccination. The receptor was derived from an adult in good health. The chain recombines TRBV7-2 with TRBJ2-5; tentatively, D is TRBD1 or TRBD2 (5 bases each). The CDR3 loop reads CASSRRTNVETQYF. The CDR3 nucleotides are TGTGCCAGCAGCCGGAGGACAAATGTGGAGACCCAGTACTTC.